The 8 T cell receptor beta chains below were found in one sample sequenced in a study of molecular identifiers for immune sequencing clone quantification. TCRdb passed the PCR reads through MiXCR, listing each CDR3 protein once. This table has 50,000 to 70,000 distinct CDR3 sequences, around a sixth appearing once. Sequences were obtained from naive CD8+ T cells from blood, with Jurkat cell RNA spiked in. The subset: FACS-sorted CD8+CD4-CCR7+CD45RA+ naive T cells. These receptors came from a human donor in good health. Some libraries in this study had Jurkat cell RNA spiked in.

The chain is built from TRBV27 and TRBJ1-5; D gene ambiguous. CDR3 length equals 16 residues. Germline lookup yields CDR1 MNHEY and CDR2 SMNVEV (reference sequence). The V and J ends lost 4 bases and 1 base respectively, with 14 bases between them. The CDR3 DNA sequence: TGTGCCAGCAGTTCTGTACCTGGGAGGAGCAATCAGCCCCAGCATTTT. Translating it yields CASSSVPGRSNQPQHF.

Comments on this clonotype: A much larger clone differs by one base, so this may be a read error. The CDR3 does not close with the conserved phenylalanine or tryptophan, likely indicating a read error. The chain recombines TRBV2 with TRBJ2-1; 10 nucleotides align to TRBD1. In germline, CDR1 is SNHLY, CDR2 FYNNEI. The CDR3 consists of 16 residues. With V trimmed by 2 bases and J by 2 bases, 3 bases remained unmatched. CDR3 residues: CASSETGQGAYNEQFL. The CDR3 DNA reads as TGTGCCAGCAGTGAAACAGGACAGGGGGCCTACAATGAGCAGTTCCTC.

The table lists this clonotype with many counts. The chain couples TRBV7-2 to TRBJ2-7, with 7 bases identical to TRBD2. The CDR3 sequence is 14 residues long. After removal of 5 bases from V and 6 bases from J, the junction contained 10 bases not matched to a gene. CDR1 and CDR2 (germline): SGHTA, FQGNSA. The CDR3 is CASSRASGGSEQYF. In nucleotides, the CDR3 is TGTGCCAGCAGCCGCGCTTCGGGAGGTTCCGAGCAGTACTTC.

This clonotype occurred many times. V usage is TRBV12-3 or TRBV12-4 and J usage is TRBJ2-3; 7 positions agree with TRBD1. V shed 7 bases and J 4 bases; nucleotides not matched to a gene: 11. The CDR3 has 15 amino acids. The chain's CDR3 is CASNHPGQLSDTQYF. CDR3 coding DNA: TGTGCCAGCAACCACCCGGGACAGCTATCAGATACGCAGTATTTT.

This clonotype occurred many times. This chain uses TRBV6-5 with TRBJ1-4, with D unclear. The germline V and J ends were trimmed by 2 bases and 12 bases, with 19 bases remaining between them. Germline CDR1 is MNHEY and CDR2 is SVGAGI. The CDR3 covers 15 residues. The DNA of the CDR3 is TGTGCCAGCAGTTACCAGACCGGAGGGCCCGTGGAACTGTTTTTT. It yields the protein CASSYQTGGPVELFF.

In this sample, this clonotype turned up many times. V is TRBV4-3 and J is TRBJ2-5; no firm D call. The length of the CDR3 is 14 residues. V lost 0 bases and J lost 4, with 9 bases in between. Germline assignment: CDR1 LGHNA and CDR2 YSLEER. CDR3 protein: CASSQDWGGETQYF. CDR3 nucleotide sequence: TGCGCCAGCAGCCAAGATTGGGGTGGAGAGACCCAGTACTTC.

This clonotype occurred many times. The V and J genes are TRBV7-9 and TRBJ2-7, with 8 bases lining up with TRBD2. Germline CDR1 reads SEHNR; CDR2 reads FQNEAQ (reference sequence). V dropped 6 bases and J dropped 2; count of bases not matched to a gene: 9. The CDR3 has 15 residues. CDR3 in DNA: TGTGCCAGCAGTTCATCCGGGACTAGGGCCTACGAGCAGTACTTC. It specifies CASSSSGTRAYEQYF.

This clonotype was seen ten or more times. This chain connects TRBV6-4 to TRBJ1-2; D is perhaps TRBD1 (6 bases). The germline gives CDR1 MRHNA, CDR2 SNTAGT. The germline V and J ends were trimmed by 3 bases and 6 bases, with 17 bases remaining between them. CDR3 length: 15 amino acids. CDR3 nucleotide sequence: TGTGCCAGCAGTGAATATCAGGACAGTAGAAATGGCTACACCTTC. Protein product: CASSEYQDSRNGYTF.